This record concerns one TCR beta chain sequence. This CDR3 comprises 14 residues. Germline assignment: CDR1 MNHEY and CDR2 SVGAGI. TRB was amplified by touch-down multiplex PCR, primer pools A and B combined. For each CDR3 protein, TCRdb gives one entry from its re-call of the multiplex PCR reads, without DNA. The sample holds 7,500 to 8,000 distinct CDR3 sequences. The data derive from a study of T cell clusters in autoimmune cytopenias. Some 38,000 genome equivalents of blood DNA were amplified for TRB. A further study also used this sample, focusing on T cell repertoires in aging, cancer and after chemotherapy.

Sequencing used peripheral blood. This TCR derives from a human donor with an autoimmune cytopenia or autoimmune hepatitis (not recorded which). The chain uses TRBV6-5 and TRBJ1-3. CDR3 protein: CASRPQGSGKTIYF.